Listed below are T cell receptor beta chains from one sample, sequenced in a study of T cell repertoires in cytomegalovirus infection. TCRdb processed the reads anew with MiXCR; each CDR3 protein has one entry. The sample has fewer than 200,000 distinct CDR3 sequences, about an eighth seen once. Sequences were obtained from PBMCs. Source of these receptors: a human donor in good health (CMV status not recorded). Some clones in this sample may be carry-over from other donors' samples. The CDR3 runs from the conserved cysteine through the conserved F or W. The D gene is left open where the match is weak. Some rows have no size entry. The others give once, few or many, or a class for an expanded clone.

D	J	size	V	CDR3	DNA
NA	TRBJ2-3	NA	TRBV19	CASSIEARRTDTQYF	TGTGCCAGTAGTATAGAAGCGAGAAGAACAGATACGCAGTATTTT
NA	TRBJ2-1	few	TRBV12-3/TRBV12-4	CASSSLTGGSYNEQFF	TGTGCCAGCAGTTCTTTGACTGGGGGATCCTACAATGAGCAGTTCTTC
NA	TRBJ1-1	many	TRBV6-6	CASSYGGLGTATEAFF	TGTGCCAGCAGTTACGGGGGGCTAGGAACGGCCACTGAAGCTTTCTTT
NA	TRBJ2-3	NA	TRBV20-1	CRVVTDTQYF	TGCAGAGTGGTCACAGATACGCAGTATTTT
TRBD2	TRBJ2-4	many	TRBV7-2	CASSLVASGRAGHTKNIQYF	TGTGCCAGCAGCTTAGTGGCTAGCGGGAGGGCCGGCCATACCAAAAACATTCAGTACTTC
TRBD2	TRBJ2-1	many	TRBV7-9	CASSILAGGNNEQFF	TGTGCCAGCAGCATACTAGCGGGGGGAAACAATGAGCAGTTCTTC
NA	TRBJ1-2	NA	TRBV20-1	CSARVGQRIGYTF	TGCAGTGCTAGAGTAGGACAGCGTATTGGCTACACCTTC
TRBD1	TRBJ2-6	many	TRBV5-4	CASSLRDRLTGANVLTF	TGTGCCAGCAGCTTGAGGGACAGACTTACTGGGGCCAACGTCCTGACTTTC
NA	TRBJ1-2	NA	TRBV27	CASRSGPLYGYTF	TGTGCCAGCAGATCCGGGCCCCTCTATGGCTACACCTTC
NA	TRBJ1-5	many	TRBV4-2	CASSHVEEAQPQHF	TGTGCCAGCAGCCATGTCGAGGAGGCTCAGCCCCAGCATTTT
NA	TRBJ2-5	once	TRBV29-1	CSFIRGLSETQYF	TGCAGCTTTATTCGGGGATTATCAGAGACCCAGTACTTC
NA	TRBJ1-4	NA	TRBV29-1	CSVGWGNEKLFF	TGCAGCGTTGGTTGGGGTAATGAAAAACTGTTTTTT
TRBD2	TRBJ2-2	NA	TRBV7-3	CASSGSGSLGSGELFF	TGTGCCAGCTCCGGGAGCGGGAGCCTGGGTTCCGGGGAGCTGTTTTTT
NA	TRBJ1-5	NA	TRBV18	CASSRLDGRVNQPQHF	TGTGCCAGCTCACGACTAGACGGACGGGTGAATCAGCCCCAGCATTTT
NA	TRBJ2-2	few	TRBV6-1	CASSAPSGIRELFF	TGTGCCAGCAGTGCCCCATCGGGGATTCGGGAGCTGTTTTTT
NA	TRBJ2-6	many	TRBV29-1	CSAKSGANVLTF	TGCAGCGCTAAAAGTGGGGCCAACGTCCTGACTTTC
NA	TRBJ2-7	many	TRBV2	CASSGDNSYEQYF	TGTGCCAGCAGTGGCGACAACTCCTACGAGCAGTACTTC
NA	TRBJ2-1	NA	TRBV24-1	CATSAARGPLGDEQFF	TGTGCCACCAGTGCCGCCCGGGGGCCCCTGGGTGATGAGCAGTTCTTC
TRBD1	TRBJ1-1	many	TRBV14	CASSQARTGGTEAFF	TGTGCCAGCAGCCAAGCCCGGACAGGGGGAACTGAAGCTTTCTTT
NA	TRBJ2-1	few	TRBV4-3	CASSQGDWNEQFF	TGCGCCAGCAGCCAAGGGGACTGGAATGAGCAGTTCTTC
TRBD1	TRBJ1-1	many	TRBV7-2	CASSFDRGGTEAFF	TGTGCCAGCAGCTTTGACAGGGGAGGCACTGAAGCTTTCTTT
TRBD1	TRBJ1-5	NA	TRBV12-3/TRBV12-4	CASSLGARGRRGNQPQHF	TGTGCCAGCAGTTTAGGCGCCAGGGGGAGAAGGGGCAATCAGCCCCAGCATTTT
TRBD1	TRBJ2-7	NA	TRBV4-1	CASSRTGTGKNEQYF	TGCGCCAGCAGCCGAACCGGGACAGGGAAAAACGAGCAGTACTTC
TRBD1	TRBJ1-1	once	TRBV19	CASITGGGNTEAFF	TGTGCCAGTATTACAGGGGGCGGAAACACTGAAGCTTTCTTT
NA	TRBJ2-1	many	TRBV11-3	CASSRGEEGYNEQFF	TGTGCCAGCAGCCGCGGGGAGGAAGGCTACAATGAGCAGTTCTTC
NA	TRBJ2-7	NA	TRBV12-3/TRBV12-4	CASSFRGPYEQYF	TGTGCCAGCAGTTTCAGGGGACCCTACGAGCAGTACTTC
NA	TRBJ2-2	few	TRBV11-2	CASSRSSVAGELFF	TGTGCCAGCAGCCGAAGTAGCGTGGCCGGGGAGCTGTTTTTT
TRBD1	TRBJ1-2	NA	TRBV3-1	CASSPTAWDRGIYGYTF	TGTGCCAGCAGCCCAACGGCTTGGGACAGGGGCATCTATGGCTACACCTTC
NA	TRBJ2-7	NA	TRBV5-4	CASSSNSISYEQYF	TGTGCCAGCAGCTCCAACAGCATCTCCTACGAGCAGTACTTC
NA	TRBJ2-1	NA	TRBV4-2	CASSQDPGYHNEQFF	TGTGCCAGCAGCCAAGATCCAGGGTATCACAATGAGCAGTTCTTC
NA	TRBJ1-4	NA	TRBV4-2	CASSQQGANEKLFF	TGTGCCAGCAGCCAACAGGGAGCTAATGAAAAACTGTTTTTT
TRBD2	TRBJ2-3	few	TRBV7-9	CASSPPLAGADTQYF	TGTGCCAGCAGCCCCCCACTAGCGGGAGCCGATACGCAGTATTTT
NA	TRBJ2-5	few	TRBV7-9	CASSQDSGQETQYF	TGTGCCAGCAGCCAGGACAGCGGGCAAGAGACCCAGTACTTC
TRBD2	TRBJ2-5	NA	TRBV5-6	CASSPGSSGQETQYF	TGTGCCAGCAGCCCGGGTAGTAGCGGGCAAGAGACCCAGTACTTC
NA	TRBJ1-3	NA	TRBV12-3/TRBV12-4	CASSPLRTGNTIYF	TGTGCCAGCAGTCCCCTGAGAACGGGAAACACCATATATTTT
NA	TRBJ1-1	many	TRBV6-2/TRBV6-3	CASSYSSPGRSAEAFF	TGTGCCAGCAGTTACTCGTCCCCCGGGAGGTCGGCTGAAGCTTTCTTT
NA	TRBJ2-3	many	TRBV28	CASNNLDTQYF	TGTGCCAGCAACAACCTCGATACGCAGTATTTT
TRBD1	TRBJ2-7	few	TRBV29-1	CSVGGGGQGSYEQYF	TGCAGCGTTGGGGGTGGGGGACAGGGCTCCTACGAGCAGTACTTC
NA	TRBJ1-1	many	TRBV24-1	CASTPDVPGNTEAFF	TGTGCCTCCACTCCTGACGTTCCGGGGAACACTGAAGCTTTCTTT
TRBD1	TRBJ2-5	many	TRBV2	CASTRDRGQETQYF	TGTGCCAGCACCCGGGACAGGGGACAGGAGACCCAGTACTTC
NA	TRBJ2-1	NA	TRBV5-1	CASSLESNEQFF	TGCGCCAGCAGCTTGGAGTCAAATGAGCAGTTCTTC
NA	TRBJ1-1	NA	TRBV12-3/TRBV12-4	CASGRHQNTEAFF	TGTGCCAGCGGAAGACACCAGAACACTGAAGCTTTCTTT
TRBD2	TRBJ2-4	NA	TRBV20-1	CSARRGTSGSGRNIQYF	TGCAGTGCTAGGCGGGGGACTAGCGGGAGTGGGAGGAACATTCAGTACTTC
NA	TRBJ1-1	few	TRBV19	CASGRWNTEAFF	TGTGCCAGTGGACGATGGAACACTGAAGCTTTCTTT
NA	TRBJ2-7	many	TRBV28	CASSLRGHEQYF	TGTGCCAGCAGTTTGCGGGGGCACGAGCAGTACTTC
NA	TRBJ2-5	few	TRBV6-2/TRBV6-3	CASSYEASALGETQYF	TGTGCCAGCAGTTACGAGGCTAGCGCCCTTGGGGAGACCCAGTACTTC
NA	TRBJ2-2	NA	TRBV29-1	CSVESATVSKLFF	TGCAGCGTTGAGTCCGCGACGGTCTCGAAACTGTTTTTT
NA	TRBJ1-5	many	TRBV7-2	CASSPHSLGSNQPQHF	TGTGCCAGCAGCCCCCACAGCTTGGGAAGCAATCAGCCCCAGCATTTT
TRBD1	TRBJ2-1	many	TRBV7-2	CASSPRDRNYNEQFF	TGTGCCAGCAGCCCCCGGGACAGGAACTACAATGAGCAGTTCTTC
TRBD1	TRBJ2-2	NA	TRBV29-1	CSVEDTGVTGELFF	TGCAGCGTTGAAGATACAGGGGTCACCGGGGAGCTGTTTTTT
TRBD1	TRBJ1-2	few	TRBV29-1	CSVTPGQSNYGYTF	TGCAGCGTTACTCCGGGACAGAGTAACTATGGCTACACCTTC
TRBD2	TRBJ2-1	NA	TRBV14	CASSYPPAGSYSEQFF	TGTGCCAGCAGCTACCCTCCAGCGGGATCCTACAGTGAGCAGTTCTTC
TRBD1	TRBJ1-1	many	TRBV27	CASSLARDRDTEAFF	TGTGCCAGCAGCCTAGCCAGGGACAGGGACACTGAAGCTTTCTTT
NA	TRBJ1-3	few	TRBV7-6	CASSFQHGGGNTIYF	TGTGCCAGCAGCTTTCAACATGGGGGAGGAAACACCATATATTTT
NA	TRBJ2-3	many	TRBV12-3/TRBV12-4	CASSPGLGGEVFGTDTQYF	TGTGCCAGCAGCCCGGGGTTGGGGGGCGAGGTCTTCGGCACAGATACGCAGTATTTT
NA	TRBJ2-1	many	TRBV28	CASSFVGRNPYNEQFF	TGTGCCAGCAGTTTTGTTGGGAGGAACCCCTACAATGAGCAGTTCTTC
NA	TRBJ2-2	many	TRBV7-2	CASSHPLGSGALSNTGELFF	TGTGCCAGCAGCCATCCCTTAGGGTCAGGGGCCCTCTCGAACACCGGGGAGCTGTTTTTT